The rows below give T cell receptor beta chains drawn from one sample of a study of shared clonotypes between healthy human individuals. Sequencing was performed with immunoSEQ multiplex PCR; in TCRdb, only in-frame clones are kept and a portion is missing. The sample has around 1.6 million clones; 98% are singletons. Material: naive CD4+ T cells sorted from blood. The receptors stem from a man aged 30 to 39 in good health. Each CDR3 is given with its conserved first and last residue. The order of the fields is clone size, V gene, D gene, J gene, CDR3 protein, CDR3 DNA. The D gene is left open where the match is weak. Not all rows give a size; the values are once, few, many and, for expanded clones, a class.

>NA|TRBV4-3|NA|TRBJ2-7
CASSQEVRGHSYEQYF
TGCGCCAGCAGCCAAGAAGTTCGCGGTCACTCCTACGAGCAGTACTTC
>once|TRBV18|NA|TRBJ2-2
CASSPPRGRNNTGELFF
TGTGCCAGCTCACCACCGAGGGGAAGGAACAACACCGGGGAGCTGTTTTTT
>NA|TRBV6-5|NA|TRBJ2-7
CASSPGTRSSYEQYF
TGTGCCAGCAGCCCTGGGACACGTAGCTCCTACGAGCAGTACTTC
>NA|TRBV9|TRBD2|TRBJ2-2
CASSPQRGRGTGELFF
TGTGCCAGCAGCCCCCAGCGGGGGCGCGGAACCGGGGAGCTGTTTTTT
>NA|TRBV5-1|TRBD1|TRBJ1-1
CASSKDRALEAFF
TGCGCCAGCAGCAAAGACAGGGCCCTTGAAGCTTTCTTT
>NA|TRBV29-1|TRBD1|TRBJ2-3
CSVEGTGAADTQYF
TGCAGCGTTGAAGGGACAGGGGCGGCAGATACGCAGTATTTT
>NA|TRBV18|NA|TRBJ2-1
CASSPLGTYGSSYNEQFF
TGTGCCAGCTCACCCCTCGGGACTTATGGAAGCTCCTACAATGAGCAGTTCTTC
>once|TRBV11-3|NA|TRBJ2-7
CASSLDRAGYEQYF
TGTGCCAGCAGCTTAGATCGGGCGGGCTACGAGCAGTACTTC
>NA|TRBV19|NA|TRBJ1-1
CASSTQGATEAFF
TGTGCCAGTAGTACGCAGGGAGCGACTGAAGCTTTCTTT
>NA|TRBV11-2|NA|TRBJ2-7
CASSFSRNYEQYF
TGTGCCAGCAGCTTCTCCCGCAACTACGAGCAGTACTTC
>NA|TRBV5-4|NA|TRBJ2-1
CASSLVSGEQFF
TGTGCCAGCAGCTTGGTTTCAGGGGAGCAGTTCTTC
>NA|TRBV6-5|NA|TRBJ2-7
CASRQSRGTSYEQYF
TGTGCCAGCAGGCAATCGAGGGGTACCTCCTACGAGCAGTACTTC
>NA|TRBV9|NA|TRBJ1-2
CASNFRVTGNYGYTF
TGTGCCAGCAACTTTAGAGTAACCGGCAACTATGGCTACACCTTC
>NA|TRBV19|NA|TRBJ2-1
CASRSGHSSYNEQFF
TGTGCCAGTAGGTCGGGACACAGCTCCTACAATGAGCAGTTCTTC
>NA|TRBV10-1|TRBD1|TRBJ2-3
CASSEPRQGRSTDTQYF
TGCGCCAGCAGTGAGCCCCGACAGGGGAGAAGCACAGATACGCAGTATTTT
>NA|TRBV6-5|TRBD1|TRBJ2-7
CASSRDRGDEQYF
TGTGCCAGCAGCCGGGACAGAGGTGACGAGCAGTACTTC
>NA|TRBV29-1|NA|TRBJ2-3
CSVRRSRGGSDTQYF
TGCAGCGTCCGGAGGTCCAGGGGAGGTTCAGATACGCAGTATTTT
>NA|TRBV5-6|TRBD1|TRBJ2-3
CASSPAGTGGDTQYF
TGTGCCAGCAGCCCTGCCGGGACAGGGGGGGATACGCAGTATTTT
>NA|TRBV7-2|NA|TRBJ1-5
CASSSMGVQPQHF
TGTGCCAGCAGCTCAATGGGGGTCCAGCCCCAGCATTTT
>NA|TRBV5-1|NA|TRBJ2-3
CASSLDTGSTDTQYF
TGCGCCAGCAGCTTGGATACGGGAAGCACAGATACGCAGTATTTT
>NA|TRBV18|NA|TRBJ2-6
CASSTLSGSGANVLTF
TGTGCCAGCTCAACCCTCTCCGGATCTGGGGCCAACGTCCTGACTTTC
>NA|TRBV15|NA|TRBJ2-7
CATSRDFLNEQYF
TGTGCCACCAGCAGAGATTTCCTGAACGAGCAGTACTTC
>NA|TRBV6-6|TRBD2|TRBJ2-7
CASSYSIAGGREQYF
TGTGCCAGCAGTTACTCGATAGCGGGAGGGCGGGAGCAGTACTTC
>NA|TRBV6-5|NA|TRBJ2-7
CASSYSRRKRSYEQYF
TGTGCCAGCAGTTACTCGCGGCGGAAACGCTCCTACGAGCAGTACTTC
>once|TRBV10-3|NA|TRBJ1-3
CAISEAAGSGNTIYF
TGTGCCATCAGTGAAGCAGCAGGGTCTGGAAACACCATATATTTT
>NA|TRBV4-3|NA|TRBJ2-1
CASSQDRSIGSSYNEQFF
TGCGCCAGCAGCCAAGATCGCAGCATCGGGAGCTCCTACAATGAGCAGTTCTTC
>NA|TRBV4-3|TRBD2|TRBJ2-2
CASSRHSGTSGRAQPGELFF
TGCGCCAGCAGCCGGCATTCGGGGACTAGCGGGAGGGCTCAGCCCGGGGAGCTGTTTTTT
>NA|TRBV19|NA|TRBJ2-2
CASSGTVTGELFF
TGTGCCAGTAGCGGGACGGTCACCGGGGAGCTGTTTTTT
>NA|TRBV4-3|TRBD1|TRBJ1-2
CASSQASGQGNGYTF
TGCGCCAGCAGCCAAGCTTCGGGACAGGGGAATGGCTACACCTTC
>NA|TRBV6-4|NA|TRBJ2-7
CASSGIGRRSSYEQYF
TGTGCCAGCAGTGGAATTGGACGCAGGAGCTCCTACGAGCAGTACTTC
>NA|TRBV27|TRBD1|TRBJ2-7
CASRPRGQNYEQYF
TGTGCCAGCAGACCCAGGGGGCAAAACTACGAGCAGTACTTC
>NA|TRBV28|TRBD2|TRBJ2-1
CASRGRAYNNEQFF
TGTGCCAGCAGAGGGAGGGCCTACAACAATGAGCAGTTCTTC
>NA|TRBV5-1|NA|TRBJ1-1
CASSLSGMNTEAFF
TGCGCCAGCAGCTTGTCAGGGATGAACACTGAAGCTTTCTTT
>NA|TRBV6-5|NA|TRBJ1-5
CASSYEFSNQPQHF
TGTGCCAGCAGTTACGAGTTTAGCAATCAGCCCCAGCATTTT
>NA|TRBV6-1|NA|TRBJ2-2
CASSDGQYTGELFF
TGTGCCAGCAGCGATGGACAGTACACCGGGGAGCTGTTTTTT
>NA|TRBV7-9|NA|TRBJ2-3
CASSFTDTQYF
TGTGCCAGCAGCTTCACAGATACGCAGTATTTT
>NA|TRBV4-1|NA|TRBJ2-7
CASSPGNEQYF
TGCGCCAGCAGCCCCGGCAACGAGCAGTACTTC
>NA|TRBV29-1|NA|TRBJ2-5
CSVVAIPSQETQYF
TGCAGCGTTGTGGCAATCCCAAGCCAAGAGACCCAGTACTTC
>once|TRBV10-3|NA|TRBJ1-1
CAISDPTGFRSEAFF
TGTGCCATCAGTGACCCAACAGGGTTCCGATCTGAAGCTTTCTTT
>NA|TRBV9|NA|TRBJ1-4
CASSYLPGHTNEKLFF
TGTGCCAGCAGCTATCTTCCGGGACACACTAATGAAAAACTGTTTTTT
>NA|TRBV5-4|NA|TRBJ2-7
CASSLGDYLGEQYF
TGTGCCAGCAGCTTGGGCGACTATCTGGGCGAGCAGTACTTC
>NA|TRBV4-3|TRBD2|TRBJ2-1
CASSQAAGGPNEQFF
TGCGCCAGCAGCCAAGCTGCGGGAGGGCCAAATGAGCAGTTCTTC
>NA|TRBV2|NA|TRBJ1-2
CARSVGQGHGYTF
TGTGCCAGATCTGTCGGGCAGGGTCATGGCTACACCTTC
>NA|TRBV5-6|TRBD2|TRBJ2-1
CASSLRPSGNTYNEQFF
TGTGCCAGCAGCTTGCGGCCTAGCGGGAATACCTACAATGAGCAGTTCTTC
>NA|TRBV7-6|NA|TRBJ2-2
CASSSGRGNTGELFF
TGTGCCAGCAGCTCAGGACGGGGGAACACCGGGGAGCTGTTTTTT
>NA|TRBV30|NA|TRBJ2-3
CAWIPGGRTDTQYF
TGTGCCTGGATTCCTGGCGGTCGCACAGATACGCAGTATTTT
>NA|TRBV10-1|NA|TRBJ2-7
CASSDVTFAYEQYF
TGCGCCAGCAGTGATGTTACCTTCGCCTACGAGCAGTACTTC
>NA|TRBV19|TRBD1|TRBJ2-7
CASSPGTGSTTEQYF
TGTGCCAGTAGTCCAGGGACAGGCTCCACTACGGAGCAGTACTTC
>NA|TRBV2|TRBD1|TRBJ2-3
CATSQGASTDTQYF
TGTGCCACCTCACAGGGGGCCAGCACAGATACGCAGTATTTT
>NA|TRBV7-9|TRBD1|TRBJ1-3
CASSWGQGDFGNTIYF
TGTGCCAGCAGCTGGGGACAGGGGGACTTCGGAAACACCATATATTTT
>NA|TRBV28|NA|TRBJ2-7
CASSGDRRVLGEQYF
TGTGCCAGCAGTGGCGACAGGAGAGTATTGGGCGAGCAGTACTTC
>NA|TRBV28|TRBD2|TRBJ2-3
CASLTSATDTQYF
TGTGCCAGCCTGACTAGCGCGACAGATACGCAGTATTTT
>NA|TRBV6-5|NA|TRBJ1-5
CASKMTGNQPQHF
TGTGCCAGCAAAATGACAGGAAATCAGCCCCAGCATTTT
>NA|TRBV13|NA|TRBJ2-5
CASSLDPLVSETQYF
TGTGCCAGCAGCTTAGACCCTCTAGTTTCTGAGACCCAGTACTTC
>NA|TRBV7-3|TRBD2|TRBJ2-1
CASSPTSGEQFF
TGTGCCAGCAGCCCGACTAGCGGTGAGCAGTTCTTC
>NA|TRBV5-6|NA|TRBJ2-7
CASSLRPTYLSEQYF
TGTGCCAGCAGCTTGCGGCCCACATACCTTAGCGAGCAGTACTTC